This T cell receptor beta chain appears in the sequencing data of a study of monozygotic twins with inflammatory bowel disease. TCRdb re-called the 5' RACE reads; every CDR3 protein appears as one record, without DNA. Seen in this sample are about 93,000 distinct CDR3 sequences; the ten most common clones hold around 7%. Germline V gene lookup returns CDR1 SEHNR and CDR2 FQNEAQ (reference sequence). The CDR3 has 15 amino acids. The TCR sequence derives from a human donor with ulcerative colitis or Crohn's disease, or a healthy co-twin of an affected twin (not recorded which). The sequenced material came from blood. The rearrangement links TRBV7-9 to TRBJ1-4; TCRdb proposes TRBD1, but this gene call is untestable without DNA. The CDR3 spells CASSFTTGTDEKLFF.